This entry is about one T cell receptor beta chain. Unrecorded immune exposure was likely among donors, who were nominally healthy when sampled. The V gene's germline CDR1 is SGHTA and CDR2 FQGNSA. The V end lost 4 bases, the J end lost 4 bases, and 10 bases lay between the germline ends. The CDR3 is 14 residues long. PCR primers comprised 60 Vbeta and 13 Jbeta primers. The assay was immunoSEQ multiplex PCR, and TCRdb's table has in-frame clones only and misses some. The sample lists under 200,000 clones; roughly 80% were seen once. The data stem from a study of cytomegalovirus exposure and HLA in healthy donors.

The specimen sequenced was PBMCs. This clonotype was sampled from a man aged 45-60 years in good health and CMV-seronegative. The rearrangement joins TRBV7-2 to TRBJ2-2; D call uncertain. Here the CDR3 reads CASSSLFLTGELFF. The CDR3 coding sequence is TGTGCCAGCAGCTCCCTATTCCTCACCGGGGAGCTGTTTTTT.